A selection of T cell receptor beta chains follows, all from one sample in a study of CD8+ T cells in alopecia areata. TCRdb's table, derived via immunoSEQ multiplex PCR, lists solely in-frame clones and lacks some. The table has some 110,000 clones, under 40% seen once; the top ten hold 2.5% to 3.5%. Material for sequencing was CD4+ T cells sorted from blood. The receptors shown here come from a human donor with alopecia areata. CDR3s include the opening cysteine and the closing phenylalanine or tryptophan. The D gene is left open where the match is weak. Size tells how often a clone was seen (once, few, many) or the class of an expanded clone, and some rows leave it out.

J | size | V | D | DNA | CDR3
TRBJ2-7 | NA | TRBV7-2 | NA | TGTGCCAGCAGCTTAGCCAGGGGGGTGGAGTACTTC | CASSLARGVEYF
TRBJ1-5 | NA | TRBV23-1 | NA | TGCGCCAGCACCCTAAGGAGGTTGGGCAATCAGCCCCAGCATTTT | CASTLRRLGNQPQHF
TRBJ2-7 | few | TRBV4-2 | TRBD2 | TGTGCCAGCAGCCAAGATCTGACTAGCGGGACCACCTCGTACGAGCAGTACTTC | CASSQDLTSGTTSYEQYF
TRBJ2-5 | few | TRBV7-9 | NA | TGTGCCAGCAGCTTGGGGCACCCAAACCAAGAGACCCAGTACTTC | CASSLGHPNQETQYF
TRBJ1-1 | NA | TRBV2 | TRBD1 | TGTGCCAGCAGTGTTCGACAGGGCGGTGAAGCTTTCTTT | CASSVRQGGEAFF
TRBJ2-1 | NA | TRBV10-3 | NA | TGTGCCATCAGTCCATCTTTGTACAATGAGCAGTTCTTC | CAISPSLYNEQFF
TRBJ2-5 | NA | TRBV18 | TRBD1 | TGTGCCAGCTTAACGGGACAGAAAGAGACCCAGTACTTC | CASLTGQKETQYF
TRBJ1-1 | NA | TRBV5-6 | NA | TGTGCCAGCAGCTTGGCGGGAGCTATGAACACTGAAGCTTTCTTT | CASSLAGAMNTEAFF
TRBJ1-1 | NA | TRBV30 | NA | TGTGCCTGGAAGTCCGTATCTTTACGGACTGAAGCTTTCTTT | CAWKSVSLRTEAFF
TRBJ2-5 | NA | TRBV19 | TRBD1 | TGTGCCAGTAGTCCATCAGGACAGGGGTTGCAAGAGACCCAGTACTTC | CASSPSGQGLQETQYF
TRBJ2-5 | NA | TRBV11-2 | NA | TGTGCCAGCAGCCTCGGCTGGGTCCCAGAGACCCAGTACTTC | CASSLGWVPETQYF
TRBJ2-1 | few | TRBV28 | TRBD1 | TGTGCCAGCAGTCCGGGACAGAGCTCCTACAATGAGCAGTTCTTC | CASSPGQSSYNEQFF
TRBJ1-1 | few | TRBV28 | NA | TGTGCCAGCAGTTCCCCTCGGGAAGCTTTCTTT | CASSSPREAFF
TRBJ1-1 | NA | TRBV29-1 | NA | TGCAGCGTTGACATCTTGAACACTGAAGCTTTCTTT | CSVDILNTEAFF
TRBJ2-3 | NA | TRBV28 | NA | TGTGCCAGCAGCACCGGCACAGATACGCAGTATTTT | CASSTGTDTQYF
TRBJ2-5 | NA | TRBV30 | TRBD1 | TGTGCCTGGGAAACAGGGGGTTCAGAGACCCAGTACTTC | CAWETGGSETQYF
TRBJ2-5 | NA | TRBV29-1 | TRBD2 | TGCAGCTCGAGCAGCGGGAACGTTGAGACCCAGTACTTC | CSSSSGNVETQYF
TRBJ2-1 | NA | TRBV29-1 | TRBD1 | TGCAGCCCGGGGACAGAATACAATGAGCAGTTCTTC | CSPGTEYNEQFF
TRBJ2-7 | NA | TRBV11-2 | NA | TGTGCCAGCAGCTTTAATCGTGTACTCGAGCAGTACTTC | CASSFNRVLEQYF
TRBJ2-4 | NA | TRBV29-1 | NA | TGCAGCGTCCGAGTTGGAGGGATGCTGGACATTCAGTACTTC | CSVRVGGMLDIQYF
TRBJ1-1 | few | TRBV5-1 | NA | TGCGCCAGCAGCTTGGCAGGGACAACTGTCGCTGAAGCTTTCTTT | CASSLAGTTVAEAFF
TRBJ2-2 | few | TRBV7-2 | NA | TGTGCCAGCAGCTTACAGAGGTACACCGGGGAGCTGTTTTTT | CASSLQRYTGELFF
TRBJ1-1 | few | TRBV7-9 | TRBD1 | TGTGCCAGCAGCTTCATGGTGAGGGGGCCGGGGCCTGAAGCTTTCTTT | CASSFMVRGPGPEAFF